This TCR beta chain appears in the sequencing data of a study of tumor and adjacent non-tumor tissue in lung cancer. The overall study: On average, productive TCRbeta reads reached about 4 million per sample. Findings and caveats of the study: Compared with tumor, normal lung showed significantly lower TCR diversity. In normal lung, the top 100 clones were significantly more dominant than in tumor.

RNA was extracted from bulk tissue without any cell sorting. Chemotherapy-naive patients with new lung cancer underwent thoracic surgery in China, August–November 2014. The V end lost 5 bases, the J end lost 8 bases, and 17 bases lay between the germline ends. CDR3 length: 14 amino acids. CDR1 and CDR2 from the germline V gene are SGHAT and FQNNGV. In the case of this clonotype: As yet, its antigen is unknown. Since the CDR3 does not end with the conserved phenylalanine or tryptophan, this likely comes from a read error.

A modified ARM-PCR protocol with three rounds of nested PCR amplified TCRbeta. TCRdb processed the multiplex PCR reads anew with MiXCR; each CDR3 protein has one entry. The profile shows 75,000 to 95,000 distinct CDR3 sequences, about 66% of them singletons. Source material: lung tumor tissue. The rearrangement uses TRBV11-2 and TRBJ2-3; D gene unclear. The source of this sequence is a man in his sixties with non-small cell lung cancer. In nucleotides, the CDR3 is TGTGCCAGCAGCCACCGGATCTCTACTGCTACGCAGTATCTT. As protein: CASSHRISTATQYL.